One and the same sample provided the 10 T cell receptor beta chains below, sequenced in a study of cytomegalovirus exposure and HLA in healthy donors. PCR employed 60 Vbeta and 13 Jbeta primers. Assay used: immunoSEQ multiplex PCR; TCRdb lists only in-frame clones, some missing. This table holds 100,000 to 120,000 clones, 78% found once. Sequencing input: PBMCs. These receptors were obtained from a man aged 25 to 45 in good health and CMV-seronegative.

The V gene is TRBV11-2, the J gene TRBJ2-1, with 13 bases that match TRBD2. Trimming took 10 bases from V and 3 from J; bases not matched to a gene: 9. Looked up from germline, CDR1 is SGHAT and CDR2 is FQNNGV. The CDR3 contains 16 residues. DNA of the CDR3: TGTGCCACCCCAGGGACTAGCGGGACCTACTACAATGAGCAGTTCTTC. This codes for CATPGTSGTYYNEQFF. The whole variable domain, filled in from reference TRBV11-2 and TRBJ2-1, reads EAGVAQSPRYKIIEKRQSVAFWCNPISGHATLYWYQQILGQGPKLLIQFQNNGVVDDSQLPKDRFSAERLKGVDSTLKIQPAKLEDSAVYLCATPGTSGTYYNEQFFGPGTRLTVL.

This rearrangement joins TRBV7-9 to TRBJ1-1, with D possibly TRBD1 on 5 matching bases. V dropped 1 base and J dropped 4 bases, with 19 bases sitting between them. Germline loops: CDR1 SEHNR, CDR2 FQNEAQ (reference sequence). CDR3 length equals 17 residues. CDR3 amino acids: CASSLDILGRGPTEAFF. CDR3 bases: TGTGCCAGCAGCTTAGATATTCTAGGGAGGGGACCCACTGAAGCTTTCTTT.

This chain connects TRBV11-2 to TRBJ2-2; 8 bases are shared with TRBD1. The junction had 7 bases not matched to a gene; V was cut back by 3 bases and J by 4 bases. This CDR3 region has 16 residues. Germline V gene data show CDR1 as SGHAT and CDR2 as FQNNGV. The CDR3 is CASSFPGTGVTGELFF. CDR3 sequence (DNA): TGTGCCAGCAGCTTTCCCGGGACAGGAGTCACCGGGGAGCTGTTTTTT.

The chain couples TRBV6-5 to TRBJ2-5, with a possible D match to TRBD2 (5 bases). Germline-derived CDR1 and CDR2 are MNHEY and SVGAGI. The CDR3 loop spans 14 amino acids. The V and J ends lost 2 bases and 4 bases respectively, with 11 bases between them. The CDR3: CASSYPGRGETQYF. CDR3 sequence (DNA): TGTGCCAGCAGTTACCCCGGACGGGGAGAGACCCAGTACTTC.

The rearrangement joins TRBV5-1 to TRBJ2-3; TRBD1 is a possible D gene (5 bases). Germline loops: CDR1 SGHRS, CDR2 YFSETQ. V lost 4 bases and J 4 bases, leaving 22 bases between the germline ends. The length of the CDR3 is 17 residues. The DNA of the CDR3 is TGCGCCAGCAGCCCGGACGGGTCCATGAAAGGGGCAGATACGCAGTATTTT. Translation gives CASSPDGSMKGADTQYF.

The CDR3 sequence is CASSLSVSGSGQQYF. As DNA, the CDR3 is TGTGCCAGCAGCTTATCGGTCAGCGGGAGTGGCCAGCAGTACTTC. V is TRBV7-9 and J is TRBJ2-5; 8 bases are shared with TRBD2. Trimming cost V 2 bases and J 11 bases; bases outside gene matches: 13. The CDR3 covers 15 residues. From germline, CDR1 is SEHNR and CDR2 FQNEAQ (reference sequence).

The chain couples TRBV5-6 to TRBJ1-6; 10 bases fit TRBD1. This CDR3 has 19 amino acids. The junction had 11 bases not matched to a gene; V was cut back by 4 bases and J by 1 base. CDR1 and CDR2 (germline): SGHDT, YYEEEE. The CDR3 loop reads CASSRRDRGPVSYNSPLHF. CDR3 nucleotide sequence: TGTGCCAGCAGCCGCCGGGACAGGGGTCCCGTGTCCTATAATTCACCCCTCCACTTT.

The chain is built from TRBV25-1 and TRBJ2-3, with D tentatively TRBD2 (7 bases). CDR3 size: 14 residues. Germline V gives CDR1 MGHDK, CDR2 SYGVNS. The ends were cut back, 3 bases at V and 4 bases at J, with 11 bases in the middle. The CDR3 region is CASSDRGAADTQYF. The DNA of the CDR3 is TGTGCCAGCAGTGATCGGGGGGCTGCAGATACGCAGTATTTT.

This rearrangement joins TRBV5-1 to TRBJ1-2; TRBD1 matches at 8 bases. Germline V gene sequence: CDR1 SGHRS, CDR2 YFSETQ. V lost 4 bases and J lost 4; bases outside the gene matches: 9. The CDR3 sequence is 15 residues long. CDR3 sequence: CASSHRGQATYGYTF. DNA of the CDR3: TGCGCCAGCAGCCACAGGGGACAGGCCACCTATGGCTACACCTTC.

This sequence joins TRBV7-2 and TRBJ2-5; perhaps D is TRBD1 or TRBD2 (6 bases each). The CDR3 sequence is 14 residues long. Trimming pared 5 bases from V and 4 bases from J, leaving 14 bases between. CDR1 is SGHTA and CDR2 is FQGNSA in the germline V gene. CDR3 residues: CASSLGGGGETQYF. The CDR3 DNA is TGTGCCAGCAGCCTAGGGGGAGGAGGAGAGACCCAGTACTTC.